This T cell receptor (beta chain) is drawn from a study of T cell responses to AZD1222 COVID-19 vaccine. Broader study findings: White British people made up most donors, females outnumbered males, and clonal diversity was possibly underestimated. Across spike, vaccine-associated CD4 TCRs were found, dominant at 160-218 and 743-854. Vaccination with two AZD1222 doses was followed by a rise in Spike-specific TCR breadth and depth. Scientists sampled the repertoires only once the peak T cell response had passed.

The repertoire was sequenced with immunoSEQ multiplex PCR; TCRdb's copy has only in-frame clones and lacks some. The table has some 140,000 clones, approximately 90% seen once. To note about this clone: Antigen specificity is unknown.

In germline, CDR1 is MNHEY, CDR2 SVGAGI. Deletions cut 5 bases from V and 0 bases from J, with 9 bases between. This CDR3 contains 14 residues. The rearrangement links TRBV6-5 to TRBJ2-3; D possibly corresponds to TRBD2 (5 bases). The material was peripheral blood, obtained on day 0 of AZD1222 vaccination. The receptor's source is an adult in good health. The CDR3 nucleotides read TGTGCCAGCAGTAGGCGCGGGAGCACAGATACGCAGTATTTT. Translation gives CASSRRGSTDTQYF.